This is a list of T cell receptor beta chains from one sample in a study of cytomegalovirus exposure and HLA in healthy donors. Method: immunoSEQ multiplex PCR; TCRdb's copy keeps in-frame clones and lacks some. The table shows 150,000 to 200,000 clones, with roughly two thirds occurring only once. Input material: PBMCs. These receptors were collected from a woman in her late teens or twenties in good health and CMV-seropositive. CDR3s include the opening cysteine and the closing phenylalanine or tryptophan. Fields, in order: clone size, J gene, V gene, D gene, CDR3 DNA, CDR3 protein. D genes are given only for firm matches. Not all rows give a size; the values are once, few, many and, for expanded clones, a class.

size: once; J: TRBJ2-5; V: TRBV19; D: TRBD1; DNA: TGTGCCAGTAGGGGACAGGGGGGAAGAGAGACCCAGTACTTC; CDR3: CASRGQGGRETQYF
size: few; J: TRBJ2-7; V: TRBV7-2; D: .; DNA: TGTGCCAGCAGCTTAGAGAGGGTCCGCTACGAGCAGTACTTC; CDR3: CASSLERVRYEQYF
size: .; J: TRBJ2-7; V: TRBV5-4; D: TRBD2; DNA: TGTGCCAGCAGCCCGCGACGGGTCGCGGGGGGATCCTACGAGCAGTACTTC; CDR3: CASSPRRVAGGSYEQYF
size: .; J: TRBJ1-2; V: TRBV27; D: .; DNA: TGTGCCAGCAGTTTATCGCAGGGGAGTTATGGCTACACCTTC; CDR3: CASSLSQGSYGYTF
size: once; J: TRBJ1-2; V: TRBV19; D: TRBD1; DNA: TGTGCCAGTAGTATGGTGGACAGGGAAGGAGGCTACACCTTC; CDR3: CASSMVDREGGYTF
size: .; J: TRBJ2-4; V: TRBV27; D: .; DNA: TGTGCCAGCAGTTTTTCCACGGACAGCATCGGGAACATTCAGTACTTC; CDR3: CASSFSTDSIGNIQYF
size: .; J: TRBJ1-6; V: TRBV28; D: TRBD1; DNA: TGTGCCAGCAGTGTCGGGACAGACAATTCACCCCTCCACTTT; CDR3: CASSVGTDNSPLHF
size: once; J: TRBJ1-6; V: TRBV5-6; D: .; DNA: TGTGCCAGCAGCCCCGGATTTGCAGGTCTTAATTCACCCCTCCACTTT; CDR3: CASSPGFAGLNSPLHF
size: .; J: TRBJ1-1; V: TRBV30; D: .; DNA: TGTGCCTGTACCTCAGGGGCAGGGTTGAGCACTGAAGCTTTCTTT; CDR3: CACTSGAGLSTEAFF
size: few; J: TRBJ2-5; V: TRBV19; D: TRBD2; DNA: TGTGCCAGTAGAACTAGCGGGGGGCTTGGAGAGCAGTACTTC; CDR3: CASRTSGGLGEQYF
size: few; J: TRBJ1-2; V: TRBV15; D: .; DNA: TGTGCCACCAGCAGAGGACAGGAATTACCCTACACCTTC; CDR3: CATSRGQELPYTF
size: few; J: TRBJ2-7; V: TRBV7-2; D: TRBD2; DNA: TGTGCCAGCCAGCGGGAGCGGGGGGGCCAATACGAGCAGTACTTC; CDR3: CASQRERGGQYEQYF
size: .; J: TRBJ2-5; V: TRBV18; D: TRBD1; DNA: TGTGCCAGCTCACCATACGGACAGGGAGTAGGGGAGACCCAGTACTTC; CDR3: CASSPYGQGVGETQYF
size: .; J: TRBJ2-3; V: TRBV13; D: .; DNA: TGTGCCAGCACGCCTCCGGGGACATGGTCAGGGAATACGCAGTATTTT; CDR3: CASTPPGTWSGNTQYF
size: .; J: TRBJ2-3; V: TRBV6-1; D: .; DNA: TGTGCCAGCAGCGTTGACAAAGCGGGCACAGATACGCAGTATTTT; CDR3: CASSVDKAGTDTQYF
size: few; J: TRBJ2-1; V: TRBV5-1; D: TRBD2; DNA: TGCGCCAGCACGTCTAGCGGCGTCCCCTCCTACAATGAGCAGTTCTTC; CDR3: CASTSSGVPSYNEQFF
size: .; J: TRBJ1-2; V: TRBV6-6; D: .; DNA: TGTGCCAGCAGTGCAGGGAACTATGGCTACACCTTC; CDR3: CASSAGNYGYTF
size: .; J: TRBJ2-7; V: TRBV30; D: .; DNA: TGTGCCTGGAACGAGGGGCAGGGGTACGAGCAGTACTTC; CDR3: CAWNEGQGYEQYF
size: few; J: TRBJ1-6; V: TRBV27; D: .; DNA: TGTGCCAGCAGCCCAACAGGTTATAATTCACCCCTCCACTTT; CDR3: CASSPTGYNSPLHF